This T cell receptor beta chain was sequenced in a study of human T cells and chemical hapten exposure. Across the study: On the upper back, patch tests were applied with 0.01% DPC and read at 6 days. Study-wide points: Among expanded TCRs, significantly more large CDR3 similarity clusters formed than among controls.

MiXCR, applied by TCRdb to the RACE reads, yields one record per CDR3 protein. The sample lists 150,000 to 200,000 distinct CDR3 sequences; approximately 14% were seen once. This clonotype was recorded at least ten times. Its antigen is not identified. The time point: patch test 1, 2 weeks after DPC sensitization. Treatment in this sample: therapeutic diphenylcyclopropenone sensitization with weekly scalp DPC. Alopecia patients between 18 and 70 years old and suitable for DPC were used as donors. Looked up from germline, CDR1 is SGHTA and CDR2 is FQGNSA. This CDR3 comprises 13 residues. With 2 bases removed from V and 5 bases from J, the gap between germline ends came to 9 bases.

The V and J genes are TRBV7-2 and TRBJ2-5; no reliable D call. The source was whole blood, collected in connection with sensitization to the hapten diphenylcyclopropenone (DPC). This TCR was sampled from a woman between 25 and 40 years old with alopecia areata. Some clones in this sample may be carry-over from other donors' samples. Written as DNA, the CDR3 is TGTGCCAGCAGCTTACCAGCTGTGGAGACCCAGTACTTC. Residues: CASSLPAVETQYF.